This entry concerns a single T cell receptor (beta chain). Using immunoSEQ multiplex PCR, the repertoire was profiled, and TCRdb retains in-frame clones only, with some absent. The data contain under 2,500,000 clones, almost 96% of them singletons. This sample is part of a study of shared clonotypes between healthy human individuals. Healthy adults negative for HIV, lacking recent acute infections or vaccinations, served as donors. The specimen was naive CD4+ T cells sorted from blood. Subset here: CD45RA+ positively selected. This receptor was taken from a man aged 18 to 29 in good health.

DNA for the CDR3: TGCGCCAGCAGCTTGGGACAGAAAACTGAAGCTTTCTTT. This codes for CASSLGQKTEAFF. The J gene is TRBJ1-1, the V gene TRBV5-1; D possibly corresponds to TRBD1 (5 bases). Germline CDR1 SGHRS, CDR2 YFSETQ. Trimming stripped 0 bases from V and 5 bases from J, with 8 bases between. This CDR3 is built from 13 residues.